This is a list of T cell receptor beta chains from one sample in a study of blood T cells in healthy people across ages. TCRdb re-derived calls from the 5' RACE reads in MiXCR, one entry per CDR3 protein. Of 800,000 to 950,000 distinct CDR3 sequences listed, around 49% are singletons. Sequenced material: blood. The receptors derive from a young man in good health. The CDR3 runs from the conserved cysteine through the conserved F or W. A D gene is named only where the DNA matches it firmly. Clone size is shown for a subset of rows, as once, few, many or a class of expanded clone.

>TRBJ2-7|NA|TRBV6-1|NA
CASSEELFKYEQYF
TGTGCCAGCAGTGAAGAGCTATTCAAGTACGAGCAGTACTTC
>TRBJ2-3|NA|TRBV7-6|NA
CASSPWRERRDTDTQYF
TGTGCCAGCAGCCCCTGGAGGGAGAGGAGGGACACAGATACGCAGTATTTT
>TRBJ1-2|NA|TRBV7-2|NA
CASSPPNYGYTF
TGTGCCAGCAGCCCCCCAAACTATGGCTACACCTTC
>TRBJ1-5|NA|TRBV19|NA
CASRGHLGNQPQHF
TGTGCCAGCCGGGGACACCTGGGCAATCAGCCCCAGCATTTT
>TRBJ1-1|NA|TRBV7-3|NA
CASSLKVGSEAFF
TGTGCCAGCAGCTTAAAAGTCGGGTCTGAAGCTTTCTTT
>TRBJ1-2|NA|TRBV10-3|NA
CAISDGTGNGYTF
TGTGCCATCAGTGATGGAACAGGCAATGGCTACACCTTC
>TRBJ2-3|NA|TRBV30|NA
CAWSVRPGLYTDTQYF
TGTGCCTGGAGTGTGAGACCGGGACTTTACACAGATACGCAGTATTTT
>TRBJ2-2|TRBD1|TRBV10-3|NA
CATQGVVGELFF
TGTGCCACCCAGGGGGTCGTCGGGGAGCTGTTTTTT
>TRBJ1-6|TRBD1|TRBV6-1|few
CASSDSRQGGGSPLHF
TGTGCCAGCAGTGATTCCAGACAGGGGGGAGGATCACCCCTCCACTTT
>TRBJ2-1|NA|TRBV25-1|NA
CASSEYLRGGYNEQFF
TGTGCCAGCAGTGAATACCTGAGAGGGGGCTACAATGAGCAGTTCTTC
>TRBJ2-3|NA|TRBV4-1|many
CASSQQGTDTQYF
TGCGCCAGCAGCCAACAGGGCACAGATACGCAGTATTTT
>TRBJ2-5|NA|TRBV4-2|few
CASSQGNSGQETQYF
TGTGCCAGCAGCCAAGGAAATAGCGGACAAGAGACCCAGTACTTC
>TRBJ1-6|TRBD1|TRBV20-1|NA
CSARVEGAVISPLHF
TGCAGTGCTAGGGTCGAGGGGGCGGTAATATCACCCCTCCACTTT
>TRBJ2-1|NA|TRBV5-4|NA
CASSLGTQETQFF
TGTGCCAGCAGCCTGGGGACCCAAGAGACCCAGTTCTTC
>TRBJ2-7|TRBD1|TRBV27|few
CASSSQTGGYEQYF
TGTGCCAGCAGTTCCCAGACAGGGGGGTACGAGCAGTACTTC
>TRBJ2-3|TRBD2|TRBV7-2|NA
CASSLALAGGFDTQYF
TGTGCCAGCAGCTTGGCCCTTGCGGGGGGCTTTGATACGCAGTATTTT
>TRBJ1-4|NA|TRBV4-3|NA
CASSQGTLGDEKLFF
TGCGCCAGCAGCCAAGGGACCCTTGGGGATGAAAAACTGTTTTTT
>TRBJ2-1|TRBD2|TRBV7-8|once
CAGGGSTYNEQFF
TGTGCCGGGGGGGGAAGCACCTACAATGAGCAGTTCTTC
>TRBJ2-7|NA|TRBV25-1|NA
CASRPQSLYEQYF
TGTGCCAGCAGGCCACAGTCACTTTACGAGCAGTACTTC
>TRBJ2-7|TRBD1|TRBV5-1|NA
CASSLEDRLHEQYF
TGCGCCAGCAGCTTGGAGGACAGGCTCCACGAGCAGTACTTC
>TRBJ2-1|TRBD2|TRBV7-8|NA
CASLDGTSEYNEQFF
TGTGCCAGCCTTGACGGGACTAGCGAATACAATGAGCAGTTCTTC
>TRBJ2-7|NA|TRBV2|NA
CASTGTLRGPYEQYF
TGTGCCAGCACCGGGACTCTCCGGGGGCCCTACGAGCAGTACTTC
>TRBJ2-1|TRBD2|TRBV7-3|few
CASSSGTSGGNYNEQFF
TGTGCCAGCAGCTCCGGGACTAGCGGGGGCAACTACAATGAGCAGTTCTTC
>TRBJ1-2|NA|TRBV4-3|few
CASSQEPGPGGYTF
TGCGCCAGCAGCCAAGAACCCGGGCCTGGGGGCTACACCTTC
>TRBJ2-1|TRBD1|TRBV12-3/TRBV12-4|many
CASSSTTGYNEQFF
TGTGCCAGCAGTTCAACGACAGGGTACAATGAGCAGTTCTTC
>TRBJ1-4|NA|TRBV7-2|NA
CASSYTYDSEKLFF
TGTGCCAGCAGCTATACCTACGACAGTGAAAAACTGTTTTTT
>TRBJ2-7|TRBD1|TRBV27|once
CASSTIFDRGTEQYF
TGTGCCAGCAGTACCATCTTTGACAGGGGTACCGAGCAGTACTTC
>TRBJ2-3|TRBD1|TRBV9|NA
CASSGQGGDTQYF
TGTGCCAGCAGCGGACAGGGGGGAGATACGCAGTATTTT
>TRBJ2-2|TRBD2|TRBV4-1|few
CASSQDSSGGNTGELFF
TGCGCCAGCAGCCAAGATAGCAGCGGGGGGAACACCGGGGAGCTGTTTTTT
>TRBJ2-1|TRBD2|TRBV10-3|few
CAIGAGGPNGKGTYNEQFF
TGTGCCATCGGGGCGGGGGGCCCCAATGGCAAAGGAACCTACAATGAGCAGTTCTTC
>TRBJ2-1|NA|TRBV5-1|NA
CASSLAGHEQFF
TGCGCCAGCAGCTTGGCAGGGCATGAGCAGTTCTTC
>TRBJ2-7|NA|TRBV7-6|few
CASSPDVPTQYF
TGTGCCAGCAGCCCGGACGTCCCTACCCAGTACTTC
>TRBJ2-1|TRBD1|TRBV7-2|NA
CASTLRNGQGANEQFF
TGTGCCAGCACCCTCCGGAATGGACAGGGGGCGAATGAGCAGTTCTTC
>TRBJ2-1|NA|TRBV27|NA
CASYEGGNYNEQFF
TGTGCCAGTTACGAAGGAGGGAACTACAATGAGCAGTTCTTC
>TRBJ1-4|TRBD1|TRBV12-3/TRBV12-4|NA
CASSRGGSTNEKLFF
TGTGCCAGCAGCCGAGGGGGCTCAACTAATGAAAAACTGTTTTTT
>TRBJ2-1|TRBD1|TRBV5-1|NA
CASSAGGTGNNEQFF
TGCGCCAGCAGCGCTGGAGGGACAGGCAACAATGAGCAGTTCTTC
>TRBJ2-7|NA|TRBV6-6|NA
CASSFTRDTNNEQYF
TGTGCCAGCAGTTTCACCCGGGACACAAACAATGAGCAGTACTTC
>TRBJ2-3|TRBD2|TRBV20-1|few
CSARRTSGGLDTQYF
TGCAGTGCTAGGAGGACTAGCGGGGGGTTGGATACGCAGTATTTT
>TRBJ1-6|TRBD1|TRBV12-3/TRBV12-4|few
CASSKQGGHTSPLHF
TGTGCCAGCAGCAAGCAGGGGGGGCATACTTCACCCCTCCACTTT
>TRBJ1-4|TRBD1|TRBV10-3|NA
CATRQGDATNEKLFF
TGTGCCACCCGACAGGGGGATGCGACTAATGAAAAACTGTTTTTT
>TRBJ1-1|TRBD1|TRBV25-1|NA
CASSPTGGGEAFF
TGTGCCAGCAGTCCAACAGGGGGCGGTGAAGCTTTCTTT
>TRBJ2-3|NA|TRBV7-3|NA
CASSLWFMAEITDTQYF
TGTGCCAGCAGCTTATGGTTTATGGCGGAGATCACAGATACGCAGTATTTT
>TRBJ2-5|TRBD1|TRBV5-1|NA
CASSLNRGEQETQYF
TGCGCCAGCAGCCTAAACAGGGGCGAGCAAGAGACCCAGTACTTC
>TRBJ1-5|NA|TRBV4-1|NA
CASSQESGPYQPQHF
TGCGCCAGCAGCCAAGAATCGGGACCTTATCAGCCCCAGCATTTT
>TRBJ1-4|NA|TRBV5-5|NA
CASSLIPNEKLFF
TGTGCCAGCAGCTTGATCCCTAATGAAAAACTGTTTTTT
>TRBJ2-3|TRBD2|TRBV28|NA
CASRVAGAGDTQYF
TGTGCCAGCAGGGTAGCGGGGGCGGGAGATACGCAGTATTTT
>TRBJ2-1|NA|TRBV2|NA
CASIRDYNEQFF
TGTGCCAGCATCAGGGACTACAATGAGCAGTTCTTC